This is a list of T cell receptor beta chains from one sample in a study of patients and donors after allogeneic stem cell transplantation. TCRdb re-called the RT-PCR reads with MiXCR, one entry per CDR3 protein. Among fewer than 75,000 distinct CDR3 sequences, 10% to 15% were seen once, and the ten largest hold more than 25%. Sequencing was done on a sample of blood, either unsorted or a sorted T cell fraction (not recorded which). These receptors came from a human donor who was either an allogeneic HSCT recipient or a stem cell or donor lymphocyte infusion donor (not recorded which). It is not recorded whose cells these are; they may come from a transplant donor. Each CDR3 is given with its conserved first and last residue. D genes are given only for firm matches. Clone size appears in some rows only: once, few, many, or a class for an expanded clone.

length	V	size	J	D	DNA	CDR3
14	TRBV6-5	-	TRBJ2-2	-	TGTGCCAGCAGTTATTCCGCCTTTGCCGGGGAGCTGTTTTTT	CASSYSAFAGELFF
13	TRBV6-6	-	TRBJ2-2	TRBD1	TGTGCCAGCAGAGTACAGGGGGCCGGGGAGCTGTTTTTT	CASRVQGAGELFF
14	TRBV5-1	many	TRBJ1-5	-	TGCGCCAGCAGCTTGGAGGGCGCCGGTCAGCCCCAGCATTTT	CASSLEGAGQPQHF
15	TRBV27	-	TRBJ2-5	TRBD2	TGTGCCAGCAGTTATCTAGCGGGTTTGAAGGAGACCCAGTACTTC	CASSYLAGLKETQYF
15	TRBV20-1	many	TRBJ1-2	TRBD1	TGCAGTGCCCCAGGACAGGGAAGGGCTCTGTTTGGCTACACCTTC	CSAPGQGRALFGYTF
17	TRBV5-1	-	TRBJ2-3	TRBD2	TGCGCCAGCAGCGGCCTCGGGACTAGAAGCTTCACAGATACGCAGTATTTT	CASSGLGTRSFTDTQYF
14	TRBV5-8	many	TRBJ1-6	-	TGTGCCAGCAGCTTGGAGCAAGGGGTTTCACCCCTCCACTTT	CASSLEQGVSPLHF
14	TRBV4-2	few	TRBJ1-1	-	TGTGCCAGCAGCCAAGAGGACAGCCGGGGGGAAGCTTTCTTT	CASSQEDSRGEAFF
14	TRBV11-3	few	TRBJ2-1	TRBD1	TGTGCCAGCAGTTCTCAGGACAGGCGAGATGAGCAGTTCTTC	CASSSQDRRDEQFF
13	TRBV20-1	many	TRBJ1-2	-	TGCAGTGCTAGGAGGCTGTCGGACTATGGCTACACCTTC	CSARRLSDYGYTF
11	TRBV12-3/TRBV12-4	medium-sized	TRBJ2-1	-	TGTGCCAGCAGTTTAGCTGATGAGCAGTTCTTC	CASSLADEQFF
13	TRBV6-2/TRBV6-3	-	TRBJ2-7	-	TGTGCCAGCAGTTTCATCTCTCCCTACGAGCAGTACTTC	CASSFISPYEQYF
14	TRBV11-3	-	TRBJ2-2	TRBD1	TGTGCCAGCAGCTTGACAGGGGACACCGGGGAGCTGTTTTTT	CASSLTGDTGELFF